The text below deals with one T cell receptor (beta chain). What it recognizes is unknown. This sample is part of a study of cytomegalovirus exposure and HLA in healthy donors. Study observations and caveats: CMV serostatus stood as the only immune exposure information on hand. Later, an analysis showed that TCR beta chains associated with HLA were more clonally expanded than others that were equally common.

The donors (healthy individuals) were bone marrow donors. V was cut by 5 bases and J by 5 bases, with 16 bases left in between. CDR1 SGHRS and CDR2 YFSETQ come from the germline V gene. The CDR3 totals 14 residues. The PCR contained 60 Vbeta and 13 Jbeta primers. Data came from immunoSEQ multiplex PCR; TCRdb stores just in-frame clones and leaves some out. The table has more than 80,000 clones, around 86% seen once; the top ten hold approximately 9.2%. This chain connects TRBV5-1 to TRBJ1-1, with D maybe TRBD1 (6 bases). Sequenced material: PBMCs. This receptor was identified in a man aged 25-45 years in good health and CMV-seropositive. The CDR3 sequence is CASRPTGRSTEAFF. The CDR3 nucleotides read TGCGCCAGCAGGCCAACAGGGAGAAGTACTGAAGCTTTCTTT.